This T cell receptor (beta chain) is drawn from a study of blood T cells in healthy people across ages. Trimming stripped 5 bases from V and 2 bases from J, with 13 bases between. CDR3 length equals 14 residues. Germline CDR1 is SGHVS and CDR2 is FNYEAQ. The extraction recovered at least 5 micrograms of total RNA per sample. A word on this clonotype: Its antigen remains unknown.

Study conclusions and caveats: Total diversity from one million sequenced T cells was likely underestimated. Strong correlation existed between TCR beta diversity and naive T cell percentage.

Through a sample-barcoded 5' primer and a J-beta primer mix, a second PCR was run for roughly 6 to 11 cycles. With 12 random nucleotides, a template-switch adaptor tagged each individual cDNA molecule. Using its own MiXCR run on the 5' RACE reads, TCRdb lists one record per CDR3 protein. This sample carries 750,000 to 950,000 distinct CDR3 sequences, about 48% of them seen once, and the ten largest clones take approximately 40%. This chain uses TRBV7-6 with TRBJ2-7, with no clear D. The TCR was taken from a man older than 75 in good health. What was sequenced was blood. The DNA of the CDR3 is TGTGCCAGCAGCCCCGCCGACGGAGCCTACGAGCAGTACTTC. The encoded protein is CASSPADGAYEQYF.